Presented here are 27 T cell receptor beta chains from one specimen sequenced in a study of graft-versus-host responses after intestinal transplantation. TCRdb keeps only in-frame clones here, not all; method: immunoSEQ multiplex PCR. The table records 62,000 or so clones, roughly 90% of them present only once. The source was PBMCs, collected 26 days after transplant. The receptors were gathered from a human patient who received an intestinal transplant, so some T cells may come from the graft donor.

This clone was seen a handful of times. The chain employs TRBV28 and TRBJ2-7; the D gene is possibly TRBD1 (7 bases). The CDR3 totals 15 residues. From germline, CDR1 is MDHEN and CDR2 SYDVKM. V lost 8 bases and J 4 bases, leaving 21 bases between the germline ends. The CDR3 coding sequence is TGTGCCAGCGGGCCAGGGGGGCTAGATATATACGAGCAGTACTTC. Protein: CASGPGGLDIYEQYF.

This clone has a handful of counts. The chain joins TRBV19 to TRBJ1-3; no firm D call. The V end was cut by 5 bases, the J end by 0 bases, with 8 bases between. CDR3 length: 14 residues. The V gene's germline CDR1 is LNHDA and CDR2 SQIVND (reference sequence). The DNA of the CDR3 is TGTGCCAGTAGTTTCGACACCTCTGGAAACACCATATATTTT. Protein product: CASSFDTSGNTIYF. Full variable domain (remainder filled in from reference TRBV19 and TRBJ1-3): DGGITQSPKYLFRKEGQNVTLSCEQNLNHDAMYWYRQDPGQGLRLIYYSQIVNDFQKGDIAEGYSVSREKKESFPLTVTSAQKNPTAFYLCASSFDTSGNTIYFGEGSWLTVV.

This sequence joins TRBV28 and TRBJ1-4; 7 bases line up with TRBD1. Per the germline V gene, CDR1 is MDHEN and CDR2 is SYDVKM. The CDR3 covers 15 residues. The junction had 9 bases not matched to a gene; V was cut back by 3 bases and J by 8 bases. The CDR3 protein is CASSFPGQGDEKLFF. DNA of the CDR3: TGTGCCAGCAGTTTTCCCGGGCAGGGGGACGAAAAACTGTTTTTT. Filled out from reference TRBV28 and TRBJ1-4, the complete variable domain reads DVKVTQSSRYLVKRTGEKVFLECVQDMDHENMFWYRQDPGLGLRLIYFSYDVKMKEKGDIPEGYSVSREKKERFSLILESASTNQTSMYLCASSFPGQGDEKLFFGSGTQLSVL.

The chain recombines TRBV30 with TRBJ2-7, with a weak D call TRBD1 (5 bases). From germline, CDR1 is GTSNPN and CDR2 SVGIG (reference sequence). Between the trimmed V and J ends, which lost 4 bases and 2 bases, there was a span of 6 bases. The CDR3 extends over 11 amino acids. The CDR3 sequence is CAWTGTYEQYF. The CDR3 nucleotides read TGTGCCTGGACAGGGACCTACGAGCAGTACTTC. The whole variable domain, remainder taken from reference TRBV30 and TRBJ2-7, is SQTIHQWPATLVQPVGSPLSLECTVEGTSNPNLYWYRQAAGRGLQLLFYSVGIGQISSEVPQNLSASRPQDRQFILSSKKLLLSDSGFYLCAWTGTYEQYFGPGTRLTVT.

The chain employs TRBV28 and TRBJ1-5; D may be TRBD1 (6 bases). From germline, CDR1 is MDHEN and CDR2 SYDVKM. The V end lost 2 bases, the J end lost 4 bases, and 21 bases lay between the germline ends. The CDR3 sequence is 18 residues long. The CDR3 bases are TGTGCCAGCAGTTTAGTGGGGGCCGGGGTGGGAAGGAATCAGCCCCAGCATTTT. This codes for CASSLVGAGVGRNQPQHF.

The CDR3 protein is CASSESLNTEAFF. CDR3 nucleotides: TGTGCCAGCAGTGAATCGTTGAACACTGAAGCTTTCTTT. The chain joins TRBV2 to TRBJ1-1; D uncertain. The length of the CDR3 is 13 residues. Trimming removed 2 bases from V and 0 bases from J, with 4 bases in between. Germline V CDR1 and CDR2: SNHLY, FYNNEI.

The gene calls are TRBV6-5 and TRBJ2-1; TRBD2 matches at 9 bases. Germline-derived CDR1 and CDR2 are MNHEY and SVGAGI. This CDR3 region has 14 residues. J lost 7 bases, V lost 4 bases, and 5 bases had no gene match. This chain's CDR3 is CASSWGGGANEQFF. CDR3 nucleotide sequence: TGTGCCAGCAGTTGGGGCGGGGGGGCGAATGAGCAGTTCTTC.

This chain uses TRBV4-1 with TRBJ1-2; the match to TRBD1 covers 9 bases. Germline trimming cut 0 bases from V and 8 bases from J; bases unmatched to any gene: 7. Per the germline V gene, CDR1 is MGHRA and CDR2 is YSYEKL. This CDR3 region has 15 residues. CDR3 loop: CASSQETGTGLGYTF. The CDR3 DNA reads TGCGCCAGCAGCCAAGAAACCGGGACAGGGTTGGGCTACACCTTC.

The chain uses TRBV13 and TRBJ1-2; TRBD1 aligns across 7 bases. The CDR3 sequence is 15 residues long. From germline, CDR1 is PRHDT and CDR2 FYEKMQ (reference sequence). V gave up 8 bases and J gave up 1 base; unmatched junction bases: 10. CDR3: CASALVTGDNYGYTF. The CDR3, as DNA: TGTGCCAGCGCCCTGGTCACAGGGGATAACTATGGCTACACCTTC.

The chain is built from TRBV29-1 and TRBJ2-7; D perhaps matches TRBD1 (5 bases). V was shortened by 0 bases and J by 0 bases, with 9 bases between the two germline ends. This CDR3 has 14 amino acids. The germline gives CDR1 SQVTM, CDR2 ANQGSEA. Here the CDR3 DNA reads TGCAGCGTTGAAGACCGAGACAGCTCCTACGAGCAGTACTTC. It yields the protein CSVEDRDSSYEQYF.

The rearrangement joins TRBV28 to TRBJ1-2; maybe TRBD1 (5 bases). The CDR3 totals 17 residues. Between the trimmed V and J ends, which lost 1 base and 3 bases, there was a span of 18 bases. The germline CDR1 and CDR2 sequences are MDHEN and SYDVKM. The CDR3: CASSLSAWVAGDYGYTF. CDR3 bases: TGTGCCAGCAGTTTATCTGCGTGGGTTGCGGGGGACTATGGCTACACCTTC.

The chain couples TRBV7-6 to TRBJ2-1, with 9 bases that match TRBD1. CDR3 length: 17 residues. Germline V CDR1 and CDR2: SGHVS, FNYEAQ. The V and J ends lost 5 bases and 5 bases, in that order; junction bases with no gene match: 13. The DNA for the CDR3 is TGTGCCAGCAGCCGTTGGGGGGGACAGGGAGATGACAATGAGCAGTTCTTC. This translates into CASSRWGGQGDDNEQFF.

The chain carries TRBV27 and TRBJ1-1, with 7 nucleotides matching TRBD1. CDR1 and CDR2 (germline): MNHEY, SMNVEV (reference sequence). After removal of 4 bases from V and 1 base from J, the junction contained 0 bases not matched to a gene. The CDR3 runs 13 residues. The CDR3 DNA sequence: TGTGCCAGCAGTTGGACAGGGAACACTGAAGCTTTCTTT. Amino acid sequence: CASSWTGNTEAFF.

The rearrangement links TRBV6-5 to TRBJ2-7, with a tentative D call TRBD2 (5 bases). Germline-derived CDR1 and CDR2 are MNHEY and SVGAGI. Trimming left V 6 bases short and J 5 bases short, with 14 bases between. This CDR3 has 13 amino acids. CDR3 sequence reads: CASRQSGIDEQYF. Here the CDR3 DNA reads TGTGCCAGCAGGCAGTCGGGGATCGACGAGCAGTACTTC.

The V gene is TRBV20-1, the J gene TRBJ2-7; D not resolved. The germline V gene encodes CDR1 DFQATT and CDR2 SNEGSKA (reference sequence). Trimming left V 3 bases short and J 3 bases short, with 6 bases between. The CDR3 spans 11 residues. The CDR3, as DNA: TGCAGTGCTAGGTTGGGCTACGAGCAGTACGTC. Encoded protein: CSARLGYEQYV.

V gene TRBV28 combines with J gene TRBJ2-7, with D possibly being TRBD1 (6 bases). This CDR3 region has 16 residues. The germline CDR1 and CDR2 sequences are MDHEN and SYDVKM. The ends were cut back, 6 bases at V and 1 base at J, with 19 bases in the middle. The CDR3 DNA reads TGTGCCAGCAGCCCTACTACAGGGATGGGATCCTACGAGCAGTACGTC. It is translated as CASSPTTGMGSYEQYV.

The chain joins TRBV15 to TRBJ2-2, with 8 bases fitting TRBD1. This CDR3 is built from 16 residues. V lost 0 bases to trimming and J lost 5 bases; unmatched junction nucleotides: 5. The germline V gene encodes CDR1 LNHNV and CDR2 YYDKDF (reference sequence). This CDR3 is CATSRDSHRGTGELFF. The CDR3 bases are TGTGCCACCAGCAGAGATTCCCACAGGGGGACCGGGGAGCTGTTTTTT. The full variable domain, in which reference TRBV15 and TRBJ2-2 provide the parts outside the CDR3, is DAMVIQNPRYQVTQFGKPVTLSCSQTLNHNVMYWYQQKSSQAPKLLFHYYDKDFNNEADTPDNFQSRRPNTSFCFLDIRSPGLGDTAMYLCATSRDSHRGTGELFFGEGSRLTVL.

CDR3 protein: CASSLHPQTGANTGELFF. Written as DNA, the CDR3 is TGTGCCAGCAGTTTACACCCTCAAACCGGGGCGAACACCGGGGAGCTGTTTTTT. This chain connects TRBV28 to TRBJ2-2, with D perhaps TRBD2 (5 bases). The CDR3 spans 18 residues. Germline assignment: CDR1 MDHEN and CDR2 SYDVKM. V gave up 2 bases and J gave up 0 bases, with 16 bases separating them.

The chain carries TRBV5-4 and TRBJ2-7; perhaps TRBD1 as D (6 bases). The CDR3 is 12 residues long. CDR1 is SGHNT, CDR2 YYREEE, per germline (reference sequence). V lost 1 base and J lost 5, with 7 bases in between. CDR3 sequence: CASSLNRDEQYF. The CDR3 nucleotides are TGTGCCAGCAGCTTGAACAGGGACGAGCAGTACTTC.

The chain links TRBV6-5 to TRBJ2-1; a weak D match, TRBD1 (5 bases). Trimming took off 4 bases at V and 10 bases at J, with 17 bases between the two ends. Per the germline V gene, CDR1 is MNHEY and CDR2 is SVGAGI. The CDR3 contains 14 residues. CDR3 in amino acids: CASSFPGVAGEQFF. As DNA, the CDR3 is TGTGCCAGCAGTTTCCCCGGAGTCGCAGGGGAGCAGTTCTTC.

The chain links TRBV15 to TRBJ2-7, with D maybe TRBD1 (5 bases). In germline, CDR1 is LNHNV, CDR2 YYDKDF (reference sequence). The V and J ends lost 0 bases and 5 bases respectively, with 20 bases between them. CDR3 length: 17 amino acids. CDR3 nucleotides: TGTGCCACCAGCAGAGATCCCCCGGGTTCTGGGGCCCACGAGCAGTACTTC. Translation gives CATSRDPPGSGAHEQYF. Based on the CDR3 plus reference TRBV15 and TRBJ2-7, the full variable domain is DAMVIQNPRYQVTQFGKPVTLSCSQTLNHNVMYWYQQKSSQAPKLLFHYYDKDFNNEADTPDNFQSRRPNTSFCFLDIRSPGLGDTAMYLCATSRDPPGSGAHEQYFGPGTRLTVT.

This clone was recorded only once. The chain employs TRBV28 and TRBJ2-2; D is ambiguous. The CDR3 has 14 residues. The V and J ends lost 1 base and 6 bases respectively, with 9 bases between them. Germline CDR1 reads MDHEN; CDR2 reads SYDVKM. The CDR3, as DNA: TGTGCCAGCAGTTTATATGCAGGTGCCGGGGAGCTGTTTTTT. Amino acid sequence: CASSLYAGAGELFF.

Only one count was recorded for this clone. The chain combines TRBV7-6 with TRBJ2-3, with 8 bases that match TRBD2. Germline V gives CDR1 SGHVS, CDR2 FNYEAQ. The CDR3 is made up of 15 amino acids. Trimming took 2 bases from V and 6 from J; bases not matched to a gene: 7. The CDR3 loop is CASSLSPGGGDTQYF. As DNA, the CDR3 is TGTGCCAGCAGCTTAAGCCCCGGCGGGGGGGATACGCAGTATTTT.

The chain is built from TRBV7-2 and TRBJ2-3, with 9 bases lining up with TRBD1. Germline trimming cut 5 bases from V and 1 base from J; bases unmatched to any gene: 4. The CDR3 runs to 15 residues. CDR1 is SGHTA, CDR2 FQGNSA, per germline. The CDR3 DNA follows: TGTGCCAGCAGCCCGGGACAGGGAGGCACAGATACGCAGTATTTT. The encoded protein is CASSPGQGGTDTQYF.

This chain connects TRBV6-4 to TRBJ2-1, with 9 bases fitting TRBD2. This CDR3 has 15 residues. J was trimmed by 7 bases and V by 0 bases; bases with no gene match: 4. Germline CDR1 and CDR2: MRHNA and SNTAGT. CDR3 residues: CASSDSAGGPNEQFF. CDR3 DNA: TGTGCCAGCAGTGACTCCGCGGGAGGGCCGAATGAGCAGTTCTTC.

The chain recombines TRBV18 with TRBJ2-2, with no clear D. The ends were cut back, 1 base at V and 7 bases at J, with 7 bases in the middle. The V gene's germline CDR1 is KGHSH and CDR2 LQKENI. The CDR3 totals 13 residues. Here the CDR3 reads CASSPLAVGELFF. The CDR3, as DNA: TGTGCCAGCTCACCACTGGCGGTCGGGGAGCTGTTTTTT.

This chain links TRBV7-8 with TRBJ1-5, with D unresolved. This CDR3 spans 14 amino acids. The ends were cut back, 4 bases at V and 7 bases at J, with 14 bases in the middle. Germline-derived CDR1 and CDR2 are SGHVS and FQNEAQ. DNA of the CDR3: TGTGCCAGCAGCTCCGGACCGGCGGGGCAGCCCCAGCATTTT. Encoded protein: CASSSGPAGQPQHF. Filled out from reference TRBV7-8 and TRBJ1-5, the complete variable domain reads GAGVSQSPRYKVAKRGQDVALRCDPISGHVSLFWYQQALGQGPEFLTYFQNEAQLDKSGLPSDRFFAERPEGSVSTLKIQRTQQEDSAVYLCASSSGPAGQPQHFGDGTRLSIL.